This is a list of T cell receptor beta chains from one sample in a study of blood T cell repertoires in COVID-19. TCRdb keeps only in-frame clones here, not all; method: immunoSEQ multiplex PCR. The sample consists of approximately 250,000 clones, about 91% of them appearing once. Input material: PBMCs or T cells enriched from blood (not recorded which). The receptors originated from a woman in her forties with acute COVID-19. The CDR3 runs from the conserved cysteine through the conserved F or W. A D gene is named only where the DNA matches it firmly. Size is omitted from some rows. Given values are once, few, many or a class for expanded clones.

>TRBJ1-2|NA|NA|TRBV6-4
CASSDSARDFYGYTF
TGTGCCAGCAGTGACTCGGCCAGGGATTTCTATGGCTACACCTTC
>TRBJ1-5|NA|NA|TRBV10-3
CAISEDRNQPQHF
TGTGCCATCAGTGAAGACAGGAATCAGCCCCAGCATTTT
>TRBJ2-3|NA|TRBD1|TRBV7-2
CASSPGTGVTDTQYF
TGTGCCAGCAGTCCCGGGACAGGGGTCACAGATACGCAGTATTTT
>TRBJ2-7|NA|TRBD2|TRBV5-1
CASSYGTSGGAGSEQYF
TGCGCCAGCAGCTATGGGACTAGCGGGGGGGCAGGTTCCGAGCAGTACTTC
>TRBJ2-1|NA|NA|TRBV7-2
CASSPGGRGLINEQFF
TGTGCCAGCAGCCCCGGAGGTCGTGGACTCATCAATGAGCAGTTCTTC
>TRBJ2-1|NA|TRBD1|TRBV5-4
CASSHEGQVYNEQFF
TGTGCCAGCAGCCACGAGGGACAGGTATACAATGAGCAGTTCTTC
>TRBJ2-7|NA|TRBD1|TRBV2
CASSQKGDRGYEQYF
TGTGCCAGCAGCCAAAAAGGGGACAGGGGGTACGAGCAGTACTTC
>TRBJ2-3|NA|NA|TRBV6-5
CASRPGGVRDTQYF
TGTGCCAGCCGCCCCGGCGGGGTTAGAGATACGCAGTATTTT
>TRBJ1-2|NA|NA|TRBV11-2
CASSPTRGGIAYGYTF
TGTGCCAGCAGCCCAACGCGCGGGGGGATCGCCTATGGCTACACCTTC
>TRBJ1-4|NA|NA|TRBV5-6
CASSLKLQATNEKLFF
TGTGCCAGCAGCTTGAAGTTACAGGCAACTAATGAAAAACTGTTTTTT
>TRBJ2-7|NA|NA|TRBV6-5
CASTRRGLSHYEQYF
TGTGCCAGCACCCGACGGGGGTTGTCCCACTACGAGCAGTACTTC
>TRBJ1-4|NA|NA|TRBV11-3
CASSLDLGKGDEKLFF
TGTGCCAGCAGCTTAGATTTGGGCAAGGGGGATGAAAAACTGTTTTTT
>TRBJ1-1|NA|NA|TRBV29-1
CSVEVGAGSSTEAFF
TGCAGCGTTGAAGTGGGGGCGGGCTCGAGCACTGAAGCTTTCTTT
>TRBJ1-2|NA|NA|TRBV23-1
CASSSGPRGEGGYGYTF
TGCGCCAGCAGCAGCGGTCCGCGGGGGGAAGGCGGCTATGGCTACACCTTC
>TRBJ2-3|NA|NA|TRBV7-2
CASSLTGTTDTQYF
TGTGCCAGCAGCTTAACGGGAACCACAGATACGCAGTATTTT
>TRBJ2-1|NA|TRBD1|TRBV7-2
CASSWDRVYNEQFF
TGTGCCAGCAGCTGGGACAGGGTCTACAATGAGCAGTTCTTC
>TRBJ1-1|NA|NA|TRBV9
CASSVFVNTEAFF
TGTGCCAGCAGCGTTTTCGTTAACACTGAAGCTTTCTTT
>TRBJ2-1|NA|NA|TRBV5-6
CASSFTGPSYNEQFF
TGTGCCAGCAGCTTCACAGGGCCCTCCTACAATGAGCAGTTCTTC
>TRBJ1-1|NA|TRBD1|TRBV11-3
CASIRGQGGEAFF
TGTGCCAGCATCCGAGGACAGGGTGGGGAAGCTTTCTTT
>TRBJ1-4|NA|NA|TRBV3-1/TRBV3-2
CASSYRGGYEKLFF
TGTGCCAGCAGCTATCGGGGGGGGTATGAAAAACTGTTTTTT
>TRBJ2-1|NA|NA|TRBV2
CASRRLEAEQFF
TGTGCCAGCAGACGACTAGAAGCTGAGCAGTTCTTC
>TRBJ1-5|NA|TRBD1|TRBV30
CAWTGGSNQPQHF
TGTGCCTGGACAGGGGGTAGCAATCAGCCCCAGCATTTT
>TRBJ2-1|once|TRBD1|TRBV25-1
CASVGDSFNEQFF
TGTGCCAGCGTTGGGGACAGTTTCAATGAGCAGTTCTTC
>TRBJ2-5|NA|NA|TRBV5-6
CASSLGQGGGETQYF
TGTGCCAGCAGCTTAGGACAGGGAGGGGGAGAGACCCAGTACTTC
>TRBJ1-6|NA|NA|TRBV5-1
CASSFRMEGNSPLHF
TGCGCCAGCAGCTTCAGGATGGAGGGTAATTCACCCCTCCACTTT
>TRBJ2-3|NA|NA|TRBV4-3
CASSQDVAATDTQYF
TGCGCCAGCAGCCAAGATGTCGCGGCCACAGATACGCAGTATTTT
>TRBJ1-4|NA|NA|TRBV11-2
CASSLTQGRRPEKLFF
TGTGCCAGCAGCTTAACGCAGGGAAGAAGGCCTGAAAAACTGTTTTTT
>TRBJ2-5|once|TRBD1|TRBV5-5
CASSSKLSGTGGLQETQYF
TGTGCCAGCAGCTCGAAGCTTTCCGGGACAGGGGGACTCCAAGAGACCCAGTACTTC
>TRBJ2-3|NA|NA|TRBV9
CASSVRGGPTDTQYF
TGTGCCAGCAGCGTACGAGGAGGGCCCACAGATACGCAGTATTTT
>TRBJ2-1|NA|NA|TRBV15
CATWGLREPFWNEQFF
TGTGCCACCTGGGGTCTTAGGGAGCCTTTCTGGAATGAGCAGTTCTTC
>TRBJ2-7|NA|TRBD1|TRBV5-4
CASSPQGARPYEQYF
TGTGCCAGCAGCCCGCAGGGGGCGAGACCCTACGAGCAGTACTTC
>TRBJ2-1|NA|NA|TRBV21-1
CASSKKVPTLLAERRERSYNEQFF
TGTGCCAGCAGCAAAAAGGTCCCCACTTTACTAGCGGAGAGGAGAGAGAGGAGTTACAATGAGCAGTTCTTC
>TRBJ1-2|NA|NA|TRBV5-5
CASSLEQGTIYGYTF
TGTGCCAGCAGCCTGGAGCAGGGGACCATCTATGGCTACACCTTC
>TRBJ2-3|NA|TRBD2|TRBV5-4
CASSLAGSGRYTQYF
TGTGCCAGCAGCTTGGCAGGTAGCGGGCGTTATACGCAGTATTTT
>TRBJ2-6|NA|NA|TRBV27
CASSEAGANVLTF
TGTGCCAGCAGTGAGGCTGGGGCCAACGTCCTGACTTTC
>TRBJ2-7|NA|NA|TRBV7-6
CASSLEGTTYSYEQYF
TGTGCCAGCAGCTTAGAAGGGACAACCTATTCCTACGAGCAGTACTTC
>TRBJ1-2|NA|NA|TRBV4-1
CASSPLPEFRYGYTF
TGCGCCAGCAGCCCTTTGCCGGAGTTTAGGTATGGCTACACCTTC
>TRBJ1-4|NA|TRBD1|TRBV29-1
CSVERQGATNEKLFF
TGCAGCGTTGAACGGCAGGGGGCAACTAATGAAAAACTGTTTTTT
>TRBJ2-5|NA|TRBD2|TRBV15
CATSRPRGLAGRETQYF
TGTGCCACCAGCAGACCCCGGGGACTAGCGGGACGAGAGACCCAGTACTTC
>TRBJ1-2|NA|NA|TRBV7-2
CASSLAMEGYGYTF
TGTGCCAGCAGCTTAGCTATGGAGGGGTATGGCTACACCTTC